This T cell receptor beta chain emerged from a study of cytomegalovirus exposure and HLA in healthy donors. Study conclusions and caveats: Most TCR sequences were uncommon, yet certain public TCRs appeared in many donors. With high specificity and sensitivity, the classifier reportedly diagnosed cytomegalovirus status. Specific recognition of CMV antigens was confirmed in vitro for three chains (all CMV-associated). Among TCR beta chains, those listed as cytomegalovirus-associated numbered 164.

The CDR3 is 15 residues long. Looked up from germline, CDR1 is SGHTA and CDR2 is FQGNSA. Losses at the gene ends were 5 bases for V and 4 bases for J; bases not matched to a gene: 7. Only in-frame clones appear in the TCRdb table, and some are missing; sequencing was by immunoSEQ multiplex PCR. This table has tens of thousands of clones, 94% appearing once. As to this clone: Its target is not known.

Sequencing was performed on PBMCs. The chain carries TRBV7-2 and TRBJ1-5, with 8 nucleotides matching TRBD1. This TCR derives from a man in his late teens or twenties in good health and CMV-seropositive. The CDR3 nucleotides are TGTGCCAGCAGCCCCAACAGGGGGATGAATCAGCCCCAGCATTTT. Translation: CASSPNRGMNQPQHF.